These 31 T cell receptor beta chains came from one sample sequenced in a study of PD-1 blockade in classical Hodgkin lymphoma. Time point specified: cycle 4 day 1 (C4D1), after five to seven weeks of nivolumab. Every patient experienced relapse after autologous stem cell transplantation, and brentuximab vedotin exposure varied. Clones were read by immunoSEQ multiplex PCR, and TCRdb kept only the in-frame ones, dropping some. The sample records about 24,000 clones, around 80% being singletons. Source: peripheral blood mononuclear cells (PBMCs), taken before the fourth cycle of nivolumab. These receptors were obtained from a human donor with classical Hodgkin lymphoma.

This chain joins TRBV4-3 and TRBJ2-7; weak D call: TRBD1 (6 bases). V shed 5 bases and J shed 0 bases, with 8 bases lying between them. The CDR3 runs 13 residues. The germline CDR1 and CDR2 sequences are LGHNA and YSLEER. The CDR3 nucleotides read TGCGCCAGCAGCGGGGGCAGCTCCTACGAGCAGTACTTC. Encoded protein: CASSGGSSYEQYF.

The chain combines TRBV29-1 with TRBJ2-5; maybe TRBD1 (5 bases). Germline V gene data show CDR1 as SQVTM and CDR2 as ANQGSEA. The germline V and J ends were trimmed by 2 bases and 2 bases, with 12 bases remaining between them. The CDR3 totals 14 residues. CDR3: CSVESDTAQETQYF. The CDR3 nucleotides are TGCAGCGTTGAATCGGACACCGCTCAAGAGACCCAGTACTTC.

The CDR3 DNA reads as TGTGCCAGCAGCGTAGATTGGGATACGCAGTATTTT. Amino acids: CASSVDWDTQYF. This chain uses TRBV9 with TRBJ2-3; D is unresolved. This CDR3 has 12 residues. Trimming stripped 0 bases from V and 6 bases from J, with 5 bases between. Germline V gene sequence: CDR1 SGDLS, CDR2 YYNGEE. The full variable domain, with the rest looked up from reference TRBV9 and TRBJ2-3, is DSGVTQTPKHLITATGQRVTLRCSPRSGDLSVYWYQQSLDQGLQFLIQYYNGEERAKGNILERFSAQQFPDLHSELNLSSLELGDSALYFCASSVDWDTQYFGPGTRLTVL.

The gene calls are TRBV18 and TRBJ2-7; D gene unclear. Germline lookup yields CDR1 KGHSH and CDR2 LQKENI. The CDR3 totals 11 residues. Trimming stripped 5 bases from V and 4 bases from J, with 6 bases between. The DNA for the CDR3 is TGTGCCAGCTCAGACCCGTACGAGCAGTACTTC. It is translated as CASSDPYEQYF.

The chain employs TRBV5-1 and TRBJ2-2; 7 bases are a match to TRBD2. The CDR3 contains 16 residues. Germline V CDR1 and CDR2: SGHRS, YFSETQ. The V segment lost 3 bases and the J segment 6 bases; nucleotides outside the gene matches: 11. CDR3 region: CASSWGFPAGAGELFF. In DNA, the CDR3 is TGCGCCAGCAGCTGGGGGTTCCCGGCGGGGGCCGGGGAGCTGTTTTTT.

The rearrangement uses TRBV6-1 and TRBJ1-4, with D perhaps matching TRBD1 (6 bases). Between the trimmed V and J ends, which lost 2 bases and 7 bases, there was a span of 8 bases. The CDR3 is made up of 13 amino acids. Per the germline V gene, CDR1 is MNHNS and CDR2 is SASEGT. As DNA, the CDR3 is TGTGCCAGCAGTGAAACAGGGAGTGAAAAACTGTTTTTT. Translating gives CASSETGSEKLFF.

The gene calls are TRBV28 and TRBJ1-2; the D is unclear. The germline V gene has CDR1 MDHEN and CDR2 SYDVKM. Trimming removed 6 bases at V and 8 bases at J, with 19 bases between. The CDR3 runs 14 residues. The CDR3 loop reads CASRPLVGSDGYTF. CDR3 bases: TGTGCCAGCAGACCCCTAGTAGGGAGCGACGGCTACACCTTC.

This sequence joins TRBV7-6 and TRBJ2-7; perhaps TRBD1 as D (5 bases). CDR1 SGHVS and CDR2 FNYEAQ come from the germline V gene. This CDR3 region has 14 residues. Trimming shortened V by 1 base and J by 2 bases, and 9 bases separated the two germline ends. The CDR3 sequence is CASSLEARAYEQYF. The CDR3 region has the DNA TGTGCCAGCAGCTTAGAGGCCAGGGCCTACGAGCAGTACTTC.

V and J are TRBV30 and TRBJ1-5; no clear D. V dropped 0 bases and J dropped 5 bases, with 8 bases sitting between them. This CDR3 comprises 13 residues. Germline CDR1 is GTSNPN and CDR2 is SVGIG (reference sequence). The CDR3 loop is CAWSVREDQPQHF. The CDR3 DNA reads as TGTGCCTGGAGTGTACGGGAAGATCAGCCCCAGCATTTT.

J is TRBJ2-7 and V is TRBV27; TRBD1 matches at 8 bases. J gave up 3 bases and V 3 bases, and 19 bases lay outside the gene matches. The CDR3 spans 19 residues. Germline values: CDR1 MNHEY, CDR2 SMNVEV (reference sequence). The CDR3 loop reads CASSLVGQGALPSFYEQYF. In DNA form, the CDR3 reads TGTGCCAGCAGTTTGGTGGGCCAGGGGGCGCTCCCTTCCTTCTACGAGCAGTACTTC.

The V gene is TRBV28, the J gene TRBJ2-3, with TRBD2 matching 10 bases. There are 15 residues in the CDR3. With 5 bases clipped from V and 5 bases from J, the junction kept 7 bases outside the gene matches. Germline loops: CDR1 MDHEN, CDR2 SYDVKM. The CDR3 nucleotides are TGTGCCAGCAGTCTAGGGACTAGCGATGGAGATACGCAGTATTTT. Its translation is CASSLGTSDGDTQYF.

This chain uses TRBV27 with TRBJ2-5, with TRBD2 matching 7 bases. The CDR3 is 18 amino acids. Germline loops: CDR1 MNHEY, CDR2 SMNVEV (reference sequence). V lost 3 bases to trimming and J lost 0 bases; unmatched junction nucleotides: 13. The chain's CDR3 is CASSFRRETVLYQETQYF. The CDR3 DNA follows: TGTGCCAGCAGTTTTAGGCGGGAGACGGTACTGTACCAAGAGACCCAGTACTTC.

The rearrangement links TRBV7-9 to TRBJ2-1; the D call may be TRBD1 or TRBD2 (5 bases each). The CDR3 consists of 16 residues. CDR1 SEHNR and CDR2 FQNEAQ come from the germline V gene (reference sequence). V was clipped by 4 bases and J by 4 bases, with 17 bases between them. The CDR3 sequence is CASSSRGGIQYNEQFF. The DNA for the CDR3 is TGTGCCAGCAGCTCCCGGGGCGGTATACAATACAATGAGCAGTTCTTC.

The chain combines TRBV27 with TRBJ1-5; D gene uncertain. This CDR3 has 16 residues. V was trimmed by 0 bases and J by 0 bases, leaving 9 bases between them. Germline CDR1 and CDR2: MNHEY and SMNVEV (reference sequence). The CDR3 is CASSLSGYYSNQPQHF. The DNA of the CDR3 is TGTGCCAGCAGTTTATCAGGGTATTATAGCAATCAGCCCCAGCATTTT.

This clone was seen more than once but under ten times. The rearrangement links TRBV5-1 to TRBJ2-2, with TRBD1 identical over 7 bases. Germline V lookup: CDR1 SGHRS, CDR2 YFSETQ. This CDR3 is built from 14 residues. V trimming: 3 bases; J trimming: 4 bases; junction bases outside the gene matches: 3. The CDR3 region has the DNA TGCGCCAGCAGCTCAACAGGGGCCACCGGGGAGCTGTTTTTT. Translation gives CASSSTGATGELFF.

The chain links TRBV5-6 to TRBJ2-7, with TRBD1 as a possible D gene (6 bases). The V end lost 0 bases, the J end lost 4 bases, and 11 bases lay between the germline ends. CDR1 is SGHDT and CDR2 is YYEEEE in the germline V gene. The CDR3 is 14 amino acids. This CDR3 reads CASSLGRGRYEQYF. The CDR3 nucleotides read TGTGCCAGCAGCTTGGGCAGGGGCAGATACGAGCAGTACTTC. Looking up the rest from reference TRBV5-6 and TRBJ2-7 gives the full variable domain: DAGVTQSPTHLIKTRGQQVTLRCSPKSGHDTVSWYQQALGQGPQFIFQYYEEEERQRGNFPDRFSGHQFPNYSSELNVNALLLGDSALYLCASSLGRGRYEQYFGPGTRLTVT.

This sequence joins TRBV11-2 and TRBJ2-7; the match to TRBD1 covers 8 bases. This CDR3 is 19 amino acids long. The germline V gene has CDR1 SGHAT and CDR2 FQNNGV. The junction had 18 bases not matched to a gene; V was cut back by 5 bases and J by 0 bases. CDR3 region: CASSRSTTHRGLYSYEQYF. The CDR3 nucleotides are TGTGCCAGCAGCCGATCTACCACCCACAGGGGGTTGTACTCCTACGAGCAGTACTTC.

V gene TRBV28 combines with J gene TRBJ2-1; D might be TRBD1 (5 bases). The CDR3 covers 15 residues. V lost 5 bases and J lost 7, with 18 bases in between. CDR1 and CDR2 from the germline V gene are MDHEN and SYDVKM. The CDR3 sequence is CASSTNRLRLNEQFF. CDR3 nucleotide sequence: TGTGCCAGCAGTACTAACAGGCTAAGGTTGAATGAGCAGTTCTTC.

V is TRBV28 and J is TRBJ1-6; TRBD1 aligns across 8 bases. The CDR3 spans 16 residues. The J segment lost 5 bases and the V segment lost 5 bases, leaving 8 bases of the junction unmatched. Germline V gene lookup returns CDR1 MDHEN and CDR2 SYDVKM. The CDR3 coding sequence is TGTGCCAGCAGTCCCCGCGGACAGGGCCATAATTCACCCCTCCACTTT. The encoded protein is CASSPRGQGHNSPLHF.

The chain employs TRBV2 and TRBJ1-1; no clear D gene. Per the germline V gene, CDR1 is SNHLY and CDR2 is FYNNEI. This CDR3 has 13 residues. Trimming pared 7 bases from V and 2 bases from J, leaving 11 bases between. The chain's CDR3 is CASTTEINTEAFF. CDR3 DNA sequence: TGTGCCAGCACCACCGAGATTAACACTGAAGCTTTCTTT.

The chain links TRBV4-3 to TRBJ1-6; TRBD1 is a possible D gene (6 bases). The CDR3 spans 16 residues. The V gene's germline CDR1 is LGHNA and CDR2 YSLEER. Trimming stripped 3 bases from V and 9 bases from J, with 18 bases between. The CDR3 loop reads CASSQVVGRGSSPLHF. DNA for the CDR3: TGCGCCAGCAGCCAGGTGGTCGGCAGGGGAAGTTCACCCCTCCACTTT.

The CDR3 spells CASSPGTVNTEAFF. The CDR3 DNA sequence: TGTGCCAGCAGCCCCGGGACAGTAAACACTGAAGCTTTCTTT. The J gene is TRBJ1-1, the V gene TRBV9; 7 bases are a match to TRBD1. V trimming: 4 bases; J trimming: 2 bases; junction bases outside the gene matches: 5. In germline, CDR1 is SGDLS, CDR2 YYNGEE. The CDR3 has 14 amino acids. Drawing the rest from reference TRBV9 and TRBJ1-1, the complete variable domain is DSGVTQTPKHLITATGQRVTLRCSPRSGDLSVYWYQQSLDQGLQFLIQYYNGEERAKGNILERFSAQQFPDLHSELNLSSLELGDSALYFCASSPGTVNTEAFFGQGTRLTVV.

This chain uses TRBV4-3 with TRBJ1-1; 8 bases agree with TRBD1. Germline-derived CDR1 and CDR2 are LGHNA and YSLEER. Unmatched junction bases numbered 7, after V lost 4 bases and J lost 3 bases. The CDR3 runs to 15 residues. CDR3 amino acids: CASSPSGQGYTEAFF. CDR3 nucleotide sequence: TGCGCCAGCAGCCCCTCCGGACAGGGATACACTGAAGCTTTCTTT.

The chain joins TRBV6-5 to TRBJ2-2; maybe TRBD1 (6 bases). There are 15 residues in the CDR3. Deletions cut 5 bases from V and 7 bases from J, with 17 bases between. CDR1 is MNHEY, CDR2 SVGAGI, per germline. The chain's CDR3 is CASSPLQTGYGELFF. The CDR3 nucleotides read TGTGCCAGCAGTCCTCTTCAGACAGGATACGGGGAGCTGTTTTTT.

The chain has TRBV5-1 and TRBJ1-1; 7 bases are shared with TRBD1. CDR3 length: 17 amino acids. Losses at the gene ends were 5 bases for V and 2 bases for J; bases not matched to a gene: 15. Germline V gene sequence: CDR1 SGHRS, CDR2 YFSETQ. CDR3: CASRLFPPGQINTEAFF. Written as DNA, the CDR3 is TGCGCCAGCAGGCTGTTTCCACCGGGACAGATCAACACTGAAGCTTTCTTT.

The CDR3, as DNA: TGCGCCAGCAGCCAGGTTGACTTGATCAGCACAGATACGCAGTATTTT. Translation: CASSQVDLISTDTQYF. The gene calls are TRBV4-1 and TRBJ2-3; unclear D gene. In germline, CDR1 is MGHRA, CDR2 YSYEKL. V was pared by 3 bases and J by 0 bases, with 13 bases between. The CDR3 sequence is 16 residues long.

This chain links TRBV19 with TRBJ2-2, with D perhaps matching TRBD1 or TRBD2 (6 bases each). Trimming cost V 3 bases and J 5 bases, with 16 bases left between them. This CDR3 spans 16 amino acids. CDR1 LNHDA and CDR2 SQIVND come from the germline V gene (reference sequence). The CDR3 sequence: CASSIGPGALTGELFF. The CDR3 DNA reads as TGTGCCAGTAGTATCGGGCCGGGGGCGCTTACCGGGGAGCTGTTTTTT.

The V gene is TRBV7-6, the J gene TRBJ2-1, with 9 bases fitting TRBD2. Germline trimming cut 3 bases from V and 5 bases from J; bases unmatched to any gene: 2. The CDR3 has 14 residues. Germline V CDR1 and CDR2: SGHVS, FNYEAQ. CDR3 in amino acids: CASSLGTSNNEQFF. The CDR3 nucleotides read TGTGCCAGCAGCTTGGGGACTAGCAACAATGAGCAGTTCTTC.

The chain employs TRBV15 and TRBJ1-6; D is perhaps TRBD1 (5 bases). Germline loops: CDR1 LNHNV, CDR2 YYDKDF (reference sequence). This CDR3 spans 14 amino acids. The V gene lost 6 bases and the J gene lost 7 bases, with 13 bases spanning the gap. CDR3 sequence reads: CATRWGYGNSPLHF. The CDR3 DNA sequence: TGTGCCACCAGATGGGGGTATGGAAATTCACCCCTCCACTTT.

The chain employs TRBV7-8 and TRBJ2-7, with 13 bases aligning to TRBD2. Per germline, CDR1 SGHVS and CDR2 FQNEAQ. The CDR3 runs to 16 residues. The V segment lost 3 bases and the J segment 5 bases; nucleotides outside the gene matches: 7. Here the CDR3 DNA reads TGTGCCAGCAGCTTGGGACTAGCGGGGCCCAGGGACGAGCAGTACTTC. Amino acid sequence: CASSLGLAGPRDEQYF.

The chain links TRBV19 to TRBJ1-1; 8 nucleotides agree with TRBD1. This CDR3 contains 14 residues. Trimming removed 6 bases from V and 0 bases from J; junction bases left unmatched: 3. Per germline, CDR1 LNHDA and CDR2 SQIVND (reference sequence). The CDR3 DNA reads as TGTGCCAGTAGAGGGACAGGAATGAACACTGAAGCTTTCTTT. Protein: CASRGTGMNTEAFF.